Below are 29 T cell receptor beta chains sequenced from a single sample in a study of cytomegalovirus exposure and HLA in healthy donors. PCR was performed using 60 Vbeta and 13 Jbeta primers. Some clones are missing from TCRdb's copy, which holds only in-frame ones; the method was immunoSEQ multiplex PCR. The table includes 95,000 to 150,000 clones, roughly a tenth detected once. Sequencing used PBMCs. These receptors were taken from a woman aged 18-29 years in good health and CMV-seropositive.

This rearrangement joins TRBV5-6 to TRBJ2-5; TRBD1 might be the D (6 bases). The germline V and J ends were trimmed by 4 bases and 4 bases, with 14 bases remaining between them. This CDR3 has 14 residues. Germline V lookup: CDR1 SGHDT, CDR2 YYEEEE. The CDR3 protein is CASSQQGRRETQYF. In DNA form, the CDR3 reads TGTGCCAGCAGCCAGCAGGGGCGCCGAGAGACCCAGTACTTC.

This chain connects TRBV6-1 to TRBJ1-2, with 7 bases aligning to TRBD1. Germline CDR1 MNHNS, CDR2 SASEGT. The CDR3 sequence is 17 residues long. The V segment lost 2 bases and the J segment 4 bases; nucleotides outside the gene matches: 13. CDR3 nucleotides: TGTGCCAGCAGTGAAACAGGGGCATCTACCCTTTTCTATGGCTACACCTTC. It specifies CASSETGASTLFYGYTF.

The chain employs TRBV2 and TRBJ2-2; possible D gene TRBD2, 5 bases. V lost 5 bases and J lost 3, with 13 bases in between. Germline V gene data show CDR1 as SNHLY and CDR2 as FYNNEI. The CDR3 is made up of 15 amino acids. CDR3 in DNA: TGTGCCAGCAGTCCCGGTCTAGCAGACACCGGGGAGCTGTTTTTT. It is translated as CASSPGLADTGELFF.

This clone was recorded a few times. The chain has TRBV5-1 and TRBJ2-1; 8 positions agree with TRBD1. V lost 4 bases and J lost 0; bases outside the gene matches: 9. The CDR3 contains 17 residues. The germline V gene encodes CDR1 SGHRS and CDR2 YFSETQ. CDR3 in amino acids: CASSPTGALSSYNEQFF. CDR3 DNA: TGCGCCAGCAGCCCGACAGGGGCCCTAAGCTCCTACAATGAGCAGTTCTTC.

The J gene is TRBJ1-1, the V gene TRBV7-6; TRBD1 is a possible D gene (6 bases). The germline gives CDR1 SGHVS, CDR2 FNYEAQ. The V gene lost 0 bases and the J gene lost 1 base, with 9 bases spanning the gap. CDR3 length: 15 amino acids. CDR3: CASSLAGRGNTEAFF. In nucleotides, the CDR3 is TGTGCCAGCAGCTTAGCGGGCAGGGGGAACACTGAAGCTTTCTTT.

This clone is medium-sized by share. The same CDR3 can be traced to other DNA sequences in this sample. V usage is TRBV5-1 and J usage is TRBJ1-3, with 7 bases that match TRBD1. Germline assignment: CDR1 SGHRS and CDR2 YFSETQ. The CDR3 totals 13 residues. V trimming: 7 bases; J trimming: 0 bases; junction bases outside the gene matches: 1. The CDR3 is CASRDSSGNTIYF. The CDR3 bases are TGCGCCAGCCGGGACAGCTCTGGAAACACCATATATTTT.

This clone was counted a few times. V gene TRBV6-1 combines with J gene TRBJ1-2, with D possibly TRBD1 on 6 matching bases. Trimming took 2 bases from V and 4 from J, leaving 14 bases between them. Germline V lookup: CDR1 MNHNS, CDR2 SASEGT. This CDR3 has 15 residues. The CDR3 DNA reads TGTGCCAGCAGTGAAATGATAGGACAGATCTATGGCTACACCTTC. Amino acid sequence: CASSEMIGQIYGYTF.

This clone was counted between two and nine times. The gene calls are TRBV30 and TRBJ2-5; maybe TRBD2 (7 bases). Germline V gene lookup returns CDR1 GTSNPN and CDR2 SVGIG (reference sequence). Trimming removed 0 bases from V and 5 bases from J, with 13 bases in between. This CDR3 has 14 amino acids. The CDR3 sequence: CAWSVGGAAETQYF. CDR3 coding DNA: TGTGCCTGGAGTGTTGGGGGGGCTGCGGAGACCCAGTACTTC.

This clone was observed a few times. V gene TRBV28 combines with J gene TRBJ1-5; tentative D call: TRBD1 (5 bases). V was shortened by 4 bases and J by 0 bases, with 13 bases between the two germline ends. Per germline, CDR1 MDHEN and CDR2 SYDVKM. The CDR3 has 16 residues. CDR3 nucleotide sequence: TGTGCCAGCAGTTGGGGACGGAGGGGTAGCAATCAGCCCCAGCATTTT. Protein sequence: CASSWGRRGSNQPQHF. The full variable domain, with the rest looked up from reference TRBV28 and TRBJ1-5, is DVKVTQSSRYLVKRTGEKVFLECVQDMDHENMFWYRQDPGLGLRLIYFSYDVKMKEKGDIPEGYSVSREKKERFSLILESASTNQTSMYLCASSWGRRGSNQPQHFGDGTRLSIL.

This clone was picked up a small number of times. The chain uses TRBV2 and TRBJ1-4, with a possible D match to TRBD1 (6 bases). Germline CDR1 reads SNHLY; CDR2 reads FYNNEI. V lost 7 bases, J lost 2 bases, and 11 bases lay in between. This CDR3 has 14 residues. This CDR3 is CASNTGSTNEKLFF. The CDR3 coding sequence is TGTGCCAGCAACACAGGGAGCACTAATGAAAAACTGTTTTTT. Together with reference TRBV2 and TRBJ1-4, the CDR3 gives the full variable domain: EPEVTQTPSHQVTQMGQEVILRCVPISNHLYFYWYRQILGQKVEFLVSFYNNEISEKSEIFDDQFSVERPDGSNFTLKIRSTKLEDSAMYFCASNTGSTNEKLFFGSGTQLSVL.

The rearrangement joins TRBV5-1 to TRBJ1-1; possible D gene TRBD1, 6 bases. Trimming stripped 0 bases from V and 8 bases from J, with 11 bases between. Germline values: CDR1 SGHRS, CDR2 YFSETQ. The CDR3 runs 13 residues. The CDR3: CASSLVGTSEAFF. The CDR3 DNA is TGCGCCAGCAGCTTGGTCGGGACAAGCGAAGCTTTCTTT. Full variable domain (rest looked up from reference TRBV5-1 and TRBJ1-1): KAGVTQTPRYLIKTRGQQVTLSCSPISGHRSVSWYQQTPGQGLQFLFEYFSETQRNKGNFPGRFSGRQFSNSRSEMNVSTLELGDSALYLCASSLVGTSEAFFGQGTRLTVV.

This clone was found a few times. The chain joins TRBV5-1 to TRBJ1-5; D is unclear. Germline CDR1 and CDR2: SGHRS and YFSETQ. V dropped 0 bases and J dropped 4 bases, with 8 bases sitting between them. The CDR3 is made up of 14 amino acids. For the CDR3, the DNA is TGCGCCAGCAGCTTGGAGTTCGGGAATCAGCCCCAGCATTTT. Translating it yields CASSLEFGNQPQHF.

The chain is built from TRBV23-1 and TRBJ2-7, with 8 positions matching TRBD1. TRBV23-1 has ORF status, its function being uncertain. The CDR3 is made up of 15 amino acids. Trimming at V came to 3 bases and at J to 2 bases, leaving 6 bases not matched to a gene. For the CDR3, the DNA is TGCGCCAGCAGTCACGTTCGACAGGGGACCTACGAGCAGTACTTC. Its translation is CASSHVRQGTYEQYF.

The genes are TRBV28 and TRBJ2-5, with TRBD1 matching over 7 bases. From germline, CDR1 is MDHEN and CDR2 SYDVKM. V gave up 3 bases and J gave up 2 bases; unmatched junction bases: 3. The CDR3 contains 14 residues. This CDR3 is CASSFYRGQETQYF. The CDR3 DNA follows: TGTGCCAGCAGTTTCTACAGGGGTCAAGAGACCCAGTACTTC.

This clone turned up a few times. The chain joins TRBV27 to TRBJ2-7; TRBD1 is a possible D gene (6 bases). The CDR3 spans 14 residues. CDR1 MNHEY and CDR2 SMNVEV come from the germline V gene (reference sequence). Trimming left V 6 bases short and J 2 bases short, with 14 bases between. The CDR3 nucleotides are TGTGCCAGCAGCCTACAGGGAGTGGCCTACGAGCAGTACTTC. This encodes CASSLQGVAYEQYF.

The rearrangement links TRBV25-1 to TRBJ1-1; D is ambiguous. Trimming removed 5 bases at V and 3 bases at J, with 13 bases between. Germline CDR1 is MGHDK and CDR2 is SYGVNS. The CDR3 runs 14 residues. The CDR3 region is CASSNNNRDTEAFF. CDR3 DNA: TGTGCCAGCAGTAACAACAACCGGGACACTGAAGCTTTCTTT.

The V and J genes are TRBV28 and TRBJ1-5; 7 bases fit TRBD1. The CDR3 runs 14 residues. V shed 5 bases, J shed 7 bases, and the junction held 8 bases outside the gene matches. Germline assignment: CDR1 MDHEN and CDR2 SYDVKM. The DNA of the CDR3 is TGTGCCAGCAGTCTACTGGGACAGTTACAGCCCCAGCATTTT. Protein product: CASSLLGQLQPQHF. The full variable domain, rest sourced from reference TRBV28 and TRBJ1-5, is DVKVTQSSRYLVKRTGEKVFLECVQDMDHENMFWYRQDPGLGLRLIYFSYDVKMKEKGDIPEGYSVSREKKERFSLILESASTNQTSMYLCASSLLGQLQPQHFGDGTRLSIL.

This chain uses TRBV9 with TRBJ2-3; 8 bases match TRBD2. Germline V gene lookup returns CDR1 SGDLS and CDR2 YYNGEE. This CDR3 contains 17 residues. J was trimmed by 4 bases and V by 0 bases; bases with no gene match: 10. The CDR3 is CASSVGIGAGVADTQYF. Here the CDR3 DNA reads TGTGCCAGCAGCGTAGGGATAGGAGCGGGAGTAGCAGATACGCAGTATTTT.

This clone has just a few counts. V is TRBV30 and J is TRBJ1-4, with 8 bases lining up with TRBD1. Germline CDR1 and CDR2: GTSNPN and SVGIG (reference sequence). CDR3 length equals 14 residues. With V trimmed by 3 bases and J by 2 bases, 2 bases remained unmatched. In DNA, the CDR3 is TGTGCCTGGAGCCAGGGGGCGACTAATGAAAAACTGTTTTTT. Residues: CAWSQGATNEKLFF.

The J gene is TRBJ2-7, the V gene TRBV5-8; a possible D gene is TRBD2 (5 bases). The CDR3 runs 14 residues. Germline V gives CDR1 SGHTS, CDR2 YDEGEE. V was shortened by 4 bases and J by 4 bases, with 15 bases between the two germline ends. In nucleotides, the CDR3 is TGTGCCAGCAGCCCCCCGACCGGGGAGTACGAGCAGTACTTC. It is translated as CASSPPTGEYEQYF. The variable domain in full, completed from reference TRBV5-8 and TRBJ2-7, reads EAGVTQSPTHLIKTRGQQATLRCSPISGHTSVYWYQQALGLGLQFLLWYDEGEERNRGNFPPRFSGRQFPNYSSELNVNALELEDSALYLCASSPPTGEYEQYFGPGTRLTVT.

This chain connects TRBV27 to TRBJ2-7; the match to TRBD1 covers 12 bases. The CDR3 is 15 residues long. With V trimmed by 5 bases and J by 5 bases, 7 bases remained unmatched. Looked up from germline, CDR1 is MNHEY and CDR2 is SMNVEV (reference sequence). CDR3 DNA sequence: TGTGCCAGCAGTCAAACCGGGACAGGGGGCGACGAGCAGTACTTC. Translating gives CASSQTGTGGDEQYF.

The CDR3 DNA reads as TGTGCCAGCAGCTTAGGGGGCAGGGAGAACACTGAAGCTTTCTTT. Amino acid sequence: CASSLGGRENTEAFF. The J gene is TRBJ1-1, the V gene TRBV11-3, with D maybe TRBD1 (5 bases). The V gene's germline CDR1 is SGHNT and CDR2 YENEEA. The CDR3 runs 15 residues. Trimming took 1 base from V and 1 from J, leaving 10 bases between them.

The sample holds a few counts of this clone. The chain carries TRBV6-5 and TRBJ2-7; 10 nucleotides match TRBD2. The CDR3 has 15 amino acids. CDR1 and CDR2 from the germline V gene are MNHEY and SVGAGI. J gave up 7 bases and V 0 bases, and 6 bases lay outside the gene matches. The CDR3 DNA sequence: TGTGCCAGCAGTTACTCCTTACTAGCGGGAAGGGAGCAGTACTTC. It codes for CASSYSLLAGREQYF.

The CDR3 loop reads CASSPIPGQGSYEQYF. As DNA, the CDR3 is TGTGCCAGCAGCCCAATCCCGGGACAGGGTTCCTACGAGCAGTACTTC. The V call is TRBV5-4, the J call TRBJ2-7; 9 bases line up with TRBD1. The CDR3 extends over 16 amino acids. The germline gives CDR1 SGHNT, CDR2 YYREEE (reference sequence). The V and J ends lost 4 bases and 1 base, in that order; junction bases with no gene match: 9.

Only a few counts were recorded for this clone. The gene calls are TRBV7-9 and TRBJ2-2; D not resolved. The V gene's germline CDR1 is SEHNR and CDR2 FQNEAQ (reference sequence). Trimming pared 6 bases from V and 5 bases from J, leaving 10 bases between. This CDR3 is 13 amino acids long. DNA for the CDR3: TGTGCCAGCAGTTATTATTCGACCGGGGAGCTGTTTTTT. Its protein product is CASSYYSTGELFF.

The chain couples TRBV9 to TRBJ2-5, with 7 positions matching TRBD2. Trimming cost V 7 bases and J 5 bases; bases outside gene matches: 11. CDR1 and CDR2 (germline): SGDLS, YYNGEE. This CDR3 has 14 residues. CDR3 DNA: TGTGCCAGCTCACACGCGGGAGATGGGGAGACCCAGTACTTC. This translates into CASSHAGDGETQYF.

This clone was detected a few times. The genes are TRBV29-1 and TRBJ2-1, with D possibly TRBD2 on 5 matching bases. V lost 0 bases, J lost 9 bases, and 9 bases lay in between. CDR3 size: 12 residues. Germline V lookup: CDR1 SQVTM, CDR2 ANQGSEA. CDR3 residues: CSVEELGREQFF. The CDR3 nucleotides read TGCAGCGTTGAAGAACTAGGACGTGAGCAGTTCTTC.

This clone was counted a few times. This chain uses TRBV5-1 with TRBJ2-5; TRBD1 matches at 7 bases. Trimming removed 1 base from V and 2 bases from J; junction bases left unmatched: 2. The CDR3 is 14 amino acids. Germline V CDR1 and CDR2: SGHRS, YFSETQ. Here the CDR3 DNA reads TGCGCCAGCAGCTTGAAGGGACAGCAAGAGACCCAGTACTTC. Encoded protein: CASSLKGQQETQYF.

There are a few counts of this clone. The J gene is TRBJ2-2, the V gene TRBV25-1; D might be TRBD1 (6 bases). V was clipped by 10 bases and J by 1 base, with 10 bases between them. The CDR3 length is 13 residues. From germline, CDR1 is MGHDK and CDR2 SYGVNS. Written as DNA, the CDR3 is TGTGCCACCGAGGGACAGAACACCGGGGAGCTGTTTTTT. It translates to CATEGQNTGELFF.